This is a list of T cell receptor beta chains from one sample in a study of T cells in Graves' hyperthyroidism and ophthalmopathy. TCRdb re-called the multiplex PCR reads with MiXCR, one entry per CDR3 protein. The sample has hundreds of thousands of distinct CDR3 sequences, 13% to 15% seen once. The sample comprised blood. The receptor set was obtained from a woman between 40 and 55 years old with Graves' hyperthyroidism. Each CDR3 is given without its conserved first and last residue. The D gene is left open where the match is weak. The listing skips clone size in some rows; elsewhere it reads once, few, many or a size class.

few	TRBV11-1	12	NA	ASSSQTTTETQY
many	TRBV9	11	NA	ASSVQGEETQY
few	TRBV20-1	9	NA	SVIARNEQY
many	TRBV20-1	13	TRBD2	SASATSGKEETQY
few	TRBV19	12	NA	ASSIGQGGETQY
many	TRBV14	12	NA	ASSQEIALNEQF
many	TRBV3-1	12	NA	ASSLGTENTEAF
NA	TRBV12-3/TRBV12-4	13	NA	ASRPEGGLRETQY
many	TRBV28	13	NA	ASSSPRVPNTEAF
many	TRBV18	13	NA	ASSPQGPNTGELF
many	TRBV6-2/TRBV6-3	12	NA	ASSSSLLSYEQY
NA	TRBV6-2/TRBV6-3	17	TRBD2	ASESILRLAGGNTGELF
few	TRBV5-1	13	TRBD1	ASSTSLQGAYGYT
few	TRBV10-3	14	TRBD1	AISRDSPTLNYGYT
many	TRBV27	13	TRBD1	ASSLTTGTRYGYT
many	TRBV20-1	13	NA	SARGVDGSYNEQF
few	TRBV20-1	11	NA	SARASGYYEQY
NA	TRBV28	12	NA	ASSLAGLGEKLF
many	TRBV12-3/TRBV12-4	10	NA	ASSRVEQPQH
many	TRBV27	12	TRBD1	ASRPGDRAYEQY
many	TRBV20-1	15	TRBD2	SARDFSGRVDTGELF
NA	TRBV30	12	TRBD1	AWDRDSSTDTQY
many	TRBV5-1	9	NA	ASSSSDTQY
NA	TRBV7-8	12	NA	ASSLAPASYEQY
NA	TRBV5-1	15	TRBD2	ASSLGGREEAKNIQY
many	TRBV3-1	14	TRBD2	ASSQDLGLASYEQY
many	TRBV28	10	TRBD1	ATLRTGGEAF
many	TRBV5-1	12	TRBD2	ASSLSGSPYEQY
many	TRBV12-3/TRBV12-4	10	NA	ASTSNDNEQF
few	TRBV30	10	NA	ALSQGLYGYT
few	TRBV7-9	12	NA	ASRRGSSTGELF
few	TRBV29-1	12	NA	SVCAGASYNEQF
many	TRBV20-1	13	TRBD1	SARDGAGGAYEQY
NA	TRBV3-1	13	NA	ASSPRSGASYGYT
many	TRBV28	14	TRBD2	ASRSHQASGYNEQF
NA	TRBV7-9	12	NA	ASSFDAFDQPQH
many	TRBV6-6	19	TRBD2	ASSYSPYGGRWLVGTDTQY
many	TRBV7-9	13	TRBD1	ASSFRQGAHDTQY
many	TRBV15	12	NA	ATSRDQSSGKQY
many	TRBV28	12	TRBD1	ASSLTGVDYGYT
many	TRBV7-2	16	TRBD2	ASSLVPGLAGIGYEQY
many	TRBV5-1	12	NA	ASRPGQDPYEQY
NA	TRBV18	14	TRBD2	ASSPARGANTGELF
many	TRBV7-9	13	NA	ASSLGDSEGQPQH
NA	TRBV24-1	17	NA	ATSQRRSLSLDRTYEQY
NA	TRBV28	10	NA	ASSLNPTGYT
many	TRBV11-2	11	NA	ASSFSGTGELF
many	TRBV7-3	13	NA	ASSFGASDAYEQY
NA	TRBV7-2	18	TRBD2	ASSFRFSGLAGGLPETQY
NA	TRBV2	12	TRBD1	ASIPGQGIFGYT
many	TRBV30	10	NA	AWTGPNQPQH
many	TRBV28	13	NA	ASSPRRGLNTEAF
few	TRBV27	12	TRBD1	ASSSQGGEYGYT
many	TRBV5-1	12	NA	ASSLVRGADTQY
few	TRBV19	13	TRBD2	ASSMKTSGRSEQF
many	TRBV12-5	8	NA	ASGSTEAF
few	TRBV7-9	13	TRBD2	ASSMIAGFQETQY